The present TCR beta chain was sequenced within a study of T cell changes during pregnancy in multiple sclerosis. Data came from immunoSEQ multiplex PCR; TCRdb stores just in-frame clones and leaves some out. This table has 55,000 to 80,000 clones, around 90% appearing once. This CDR3 is 15 amino acids long. The germline gives CDR1 SEHNR, CDR2 FQNEAQ (reference sequence). Losses at the gene ends were 4 bases for V and 1 base for J; bases not matched to a gene: 4. The chain joins TRBV7-9 to TRBJ1-1; 9 bases fit TRBD1. This clonotype originated in a female donor in good health, enrolled as a control in a pregnancy study. The sample here was peripheral blood, taken after pregnancy. In DNA, the CDR3 is TGTGCCAGCAGCTCGGGACAGGGCTCGAACACTGAAGCTTTCTTT. It translates to CASSSGQGSNTEAFF. Full variable domain (outside the CDR3, taken from reference TRBV7-9 and TRBJ1-1): DTGVSQNPRHKITKRGQNVTFRCDPISEHNRLYWYRQTLGQGPEFLTYFQNEAQLEKSRLLSDRFSAERPKGSFSTLEIQRTEQGDSAMYLCASSSGQGSNTEAFFGQGTRLTVV.